Following are 22 T cell receptor beta chains from one sample sequenced in a study of control samples from healthy donors and cancer patients. Using immunoSEQ multiplex PCR, the repertoire was profiled, and TCRdb retains in-frame clones only, with some absent. The sample includes about 170,000 clones, about 86% of them seen just once. Sequencing was done on a sample of blood. Receptors were obtained from a woman aged 25 to 45 in good health.

The rearrangement links TRBV28 to TRBJ2-1; D unclear. Trimming cost V 6 bases and J 8 bases, with 14 bases left between them. The germline V gene encodes CDR1 MDHEN and CDR2 SYDVKM. CDR3 length: 13 residues. DNA of the CDR3: TGTGCCAGCAGCCGAATAAAGGGTGATGAGCAGTTCTTC. The encoded protein is CASSRIKGDEQFF.

This clone was found a few times. The CDR3 DNA reads as TGTGCCAGTAGACCGCGGACAGGGCGGACGAACACTGAAGCTTTCTTT. Protein product: CASRPRTGRTNTEAFF. V gene TRBV19 combines with J gene TRBJ1-1, with 8 positions matching TRBD1. This CDR3 spans 16 amino acids. Germline-derived CDR1 and CDR2 are LNHDA and SQIVND (reference sequence). The trim removed 6 bases at V and 1 base at J, leaving 10 bases unmatched.

The chain joins TRBV4-1 to TRBJ2-1; 8 bases are a match to TRBD2. Germline lookup yields CDR1 MGHRA and CDR2 YSYEKL. V shed 5 bases, J shed 4 bases, and the junction held 10 bases outside the gene matches. This CDR3 spans 16 amino acids. The CDR3 DNA reads TGCGCCAGCAGCTCGAGCGGGGCTAGCGGGTACAATGAGCAGTTCTTC. It is translated as CASSSSGASGYNEQFF.

The V gene is TRBV7-6, the J gene TRBJ1-2, with D possibly matching TRBD1 (6 bases). This CDR3 is 14 amino acids long. Germline CDR1 and CDR2: SGHVS and FNYEAQ. V lost 2 bases and J 8 bases, leaving 15 bases between the germline ends. CDR3 amino acids: CASSLPQGEGGYTF. The CDR3 region has the DNA TGTGCCAGCAGCTTACCACAGGGTGAAGGCGGCTACACCTTC.

The V and J genes are TRBV11-3 and TRBJ1-1, with 11 bases matching TRBD1. Germline CDR1 and CDR2: SGHNT and YENEEA. J lost 4 bases, V lost 5 bases, and 3 bases had no gene match. The CDR3 contains 14 residues. The chain's CDR3 is CASSPGTGGTEAFF. CDR3 sequence (DNA): TGTGCCAGCAGCCCCGGGACAGGGGGCACTGAAGCTTTCTTT.

V and J are TRBV10-3 and TRBJ1-2, with 9 bases lining up with TRBD1. Germline CDR1 ENHRY, CDR2 SYGVKD. The CDR3 sequence is 14 residues long. The ends lost 6 bases at V and 7 bases at J; junction bases unmatched: 9. CDR3 DNA: TGTGCCATCAGCCTACAGGGGGCGCGTACTGGCTACACCTTC. This translates into CAISLQGARTGYTF.

This chain connects TRBV2 to TRBJ2-6, with TRBD1 matching over 10 bases. Per germline, CDR1 SNHLY and CDR2 FYNNEI. CDR3 size: 16 residues. J gave up 2 bases and V 9 bases, and 7 bases lay outside the gene matches. CDR3 nucleotide sequence: TGTGCCAGAGGGGACAGGGGCAGGCCTGGGGCCAACGTCCTGACTTTC. Amino acid sequence: CARGDRGRPGANVLTF.

The V call is TRBV30, the J call TRBJ1-3; tentative D call: TRBD1 (5 bases). Germline V gene sequence: CDR1 GTSNPN, CDR2 SVGIG (reference sequence). The length of the CDR3 is 13 residues. V was clipped by 3 bases and J by 1 base, with 7 bases between them. The CDR3 loop is CAWSPGSGNTIYF. CDR3 coding DNA: TGTGCCTGGAGCCCAGGGTCTGGAAACACCATATATTTT.

The rearrangement joins TRBV2 to TRBJ1-1, with a possible D match to TRBD1 (5 bases). The CDR3 consists of 14 residues. Germline loops: CDR1 SNHLY, CDR2 FYNNEI. V was shortened by 5 bases and J by 6 bases, with 16 bases between the two germline ends. The CDR3 region is CASSPQGYASEAFF. CDR3 nucleotide sequence: TGTGCCAGCAGTCCCCAGGGATATGCTTCTGAAGCTTTCTTT.

This clone has a single count. The chain links TRBV6-5 to TRBJ1-6; 8 bases are a match to TRBD1. CDR3 size: 12 residues. V shed 10 bases and J 13 bases; nucleotides not matched to a gene: 9. Germline V gene sequence: CDR1 MNHEY, CDR2 SVGAGI. CDR3 DNA sequence: TGTGCCACCGGGACAGGAGAGCGCCCCCTCCACTTT. It is translated as CATGTGERPLHF.

V usage is TRBV24-1 and J usage is TRBJ1-5, with a tentative D call TRBD1 (5 bases). Germline CDR1 is KGHDR and CDR2 is SFDVKD. The V gene lost 5 bases and the J gene lost 10 bases, with 11 bases spanning the gap. This CDR3 is built from 12 residues. The CDR3 coding sequence is TGTGCCACCAGTGTCCCTGGGGGACCCCAGCATTTT. This encodes CATSVPGGPQHF.

The chain recombines TRBV9 with TRBJ1-5; no reliable D call. Per germline, CDR1 SGDLS and CDR2 YYNGEE. The CDR3 has 13 amino acids. Trimming took 4 bases from V and 3 from J, leaving 8 bases between them. For the CDR3, the DNA is TGTGCCAGCAGCCCTAGGGACAATCAGCCCCAGCATTTT. This encodes CASSPRDNQPQHF.

V is TRBV5-1 and J is TRBJ2-3; the D gene is possibly TRBD2 (5 bases). Germline CDR1 SGHRS, CDR2 YFSETQ. Trimming pared 0 bases from V and 2 bases from J, leaving 10 bases between. The CDR3 is 15 amino acids. In DNA form, the CDR3 reads TGCGCCAGCAGCTTGGCCGGCGGGCCCACAGATACGCAGTATTTT. Its protein product is CASSLAGGPTDTQYF.

The chain joins TRBV6-5 to TRBJ2-2; D remains unclear. The CDR3 totals 11 residues. V lost 7 bases, J lost 7 bases, and 7 bases lay in between. Germline-derived CDR1 and CDR2 are MNHEY and SVGAGI. CDR3 protein: CASIVGGELFF. The CDR3 bases are TGTGCCAGCATCGTGGGCGGGGAGCTGTTTTTT.

This clone was seen a single time. This chain joins TRBV7-9 and TRBJ1-2; 7 bases are a match to TRBD1. V gave up 4 bases and J gave up 3 bases; unmatched junction bases: 2. Germline V lookup: CDR1 SEHNR, CDR2 FQNEAQ (reference sequence). The length of the CDR3 is 13 residues. This CDR3 reads CASSSGGDYGYTF. The DNA for the CDR3 is TGTGCCAGCAGCTCAGGGGGGGACTATGGCTACACCTTC.

The V call is TRBV27, the J call TRBJ2-5; D uncertain. Germline CDR1 is MNHEY and CDR2 is SMNVEV (reference sequence). There are 14 residues in the CDR3. Between the trimmed V and J ends, which lost 5 bases and 0 bases, there was a span of 10 bases. The CDR3 nucleotides read TGTGCCAGCAGTCAGGTGGGGAACCAAGAGACCCAGTACTTC. Its protein product is CASSQVGNQETQYF.

The chain has TRBV6-5 and TRBJ1-3; D ambiguous. V dropped 0 bases and J dropped 8 bases, with 8 bases sitting between them. The length of the CDR3 is 13 residues. In germline, CDR1 is MNHEY, CDR2 SVGAGI. For the CDR3, the DNA is TGTGCCAGCAGTTACTCGACGGGGTACACCATATATTTT. It yields the protein CASSYSTGYTIYF.

This chain links TRBV11-2 with TRBJ1-4; 8 bases match TRBD1. CDR1 and CDR2 (germline): SGHAT, FQNNGV. The ends lost 5 bases at V and 7 bases at J; junction bases unmatched: 9. The CDR3 has 15 residues. CDR3 amino acids: CASSALRGQAEKLFF. The CDR3 DNA is TGTGCCAGCAGCGCACTCAGGGGGCAGGCTGAAAAACTGTTTTTT.

This chain connects TRBV7-8 to TRBJ2-3; tentative D call: TRBD2 (5 bases). The CDR3 extends over 14 amino acids. V was trimmed by 5 bases and J by 2 bases, leaving 11 bases between them. Germline-derived CDR1 and CDR2 are SGHVS and FQNEAQ. In DNA form, the CDR3 reads TGTGCCAGCAGCCTGGAAGCGGACACAGATACGCAGTATTTT. Protein product: CASSLEADTDTQYF.

V gene TRBV5-6 combines with J gene TRBJ1-3; D unclear. CDR1 is SGHDT, CDR2 YYEEEE, per germline. V shed 3 bases and J shed 0 bases, with 7 bases lying between them. The CDR3 loop spans 14 amino acids. Here the CDR3 DNA reads TGTGCCAGCAGCTCTAAAGCCTCTGGAAACACCATATATTTT. It specifies CASSSKASGNTIYF.

This chain links TRBV29-1 with TRBJ1-1, with D perhaps matching TRBD1 (6 bases). CDR3 length: 14 residues. V was pared by 8 bases and J by 4 bases, with 20 bases between. From germline, CDR1 is SQVTM and CDR2 ANQGSEA. The CDR3 sequence is CSTAGGEGGTEAFF. The CDR3 DNA sequence: TGCAGCACTGCCGGGGGCGAGGGAGGCACTGAAGCTTTCTTT.

The chain is built from TRBV19 and TRBJ1-1; D might be TRBD1 (6 bases). The CDR3 sequence is 14 residues long. Germline V gene lookup returns CDR1 LNHDA and CDR2 SQIVND (reference sequence). V was shortened by 3 bases and J by 3 bases, with 11 bases between the two germline ends. The CDR3 DNA is TGTGCCAGTAGTATCGCAGGGGCTGACACTGAAGCTTTCTTT. Translating gives CASSIAGADTEAFF.